The 28 T cell receptor beta chains in this list originate from one sample, sequenced in a study of blood T cell repertoires in COVID-19. Assay used: immunoSEQ multiplex PCR; TCRdb lists only in-frame clones, some missing. Of around 380,000 clones listed, approximately 77% are singletons. The sample taken for sequencing was peripheral blood. The receptors were gathered from a human donor with acute or convalescent COVID-19. The donor label of this sample is uncertain.

This rearrangement joins TRBV6-5 to TRBJ1-2; a weak D match, TRBD1 (5 bases). V gave up 10 bases and J gave up 8 bases, with 14 bases separating them. CDR1 is MNHEY, CDR2 SVGAGI, per germline. The CDR3 runs to 11 residues. The CDR3 spells CAKYSQGGYTF. The CDR3 DNA reads as TGTGCCAAATATAGTCAGGGAGGCTACACCTTC.

J is TRBJ1-4 and V is TRBV2; D unresolved. The CDR3 has 15 residues. Germline CDR1 is SNHLY and CDR2 is FYNNEI. V lost 4 bases, J lost 5 bases, and 14 bases lay in between. CDR3 in amino acids: CASSAQRSGNEKLFF. CDR3 DNA sequence: TGTGCCAGCAGTGCACAGCGGTCGGGGAATGAAAAACTGTTTTTT.

The chain employs TRBV20-1 and TRBJ2-3, with D unresolved. Trimming left V 1 base short and J 5 bases short, with 4 bases between. CDR3 size: 11 residues. Germline V lookup: CDR1 DFQATT, CDR2 SNEGSKA (reference sequence). CDR3 sequence (DNA): TGCAGTGCTAGAGCGGGAGATACGCAGTATTTT. Its protein is CSARAGDTQYF.

This chain links TRBV7-8 with TRBJ2-7; unclear D gene. Trimming stripped 3 bases from V and 2 bases from J, with 8 bases between. Germline loops: CDR1 SGHVS, CDR2 FQNEAQ. The length of the CDR3 is 13 residues. The CDR3: CASSFGTTYEQYF. For the CDR3, the DNA is TGTGCCAGCAGCTTCGGTACGACCTACGAGCAGTACTTC. The full variable domain, completed using reference TRBV7-8 and TRBJ2-7, is GAGVSQSPRYKVAKRGQDVALRCDPISGHVSLFWYQQALGQGPEFLTYFQNEAQLDKSGLPSDRFFAERPEGSVSTLKIQRTQQEDSAVYLCASSFGTTYEQYFGPGTRLTVT.

V usage is TRBV5-5 and J usage is TRBJ1-5; D uncertain. CDR1 and CDR2 (germline): SGHKS, YYEKEE (reference sequence). With 0 bases removed from V and 4 bases from J, the gap between germline ends came to 8 bases. This CDR3 contains 14 residues. The DNA for the CDR3 is TGTGCCAGCAGCTTGGGGATCGGGAATCAGCCCCAGCATTTT. Its translation: CASSLGIGNQPQHF.

This rearrangement joins TRBV15 to TRBJ2-2; the D is unclear. This CDR3 is built from 15 residues. The germline V gene encodes CDR1 LNHNV and CDR2 YYDKDF (reference sequence). V lost 0 bases and J 0 bases, leaving 5 bases between the germline ends. The CDR3 is CATSRDLANTGELFF. CDR3 nucleotide sequence: TGTGCCACCAGCAGAGATCTTGCGAACACCGGGGAGCTGTTTTTT.

This sequence joins TRBV27 and TRBJ1-4, with 7 nucleotides matching TRBD1. Trimming cost V 2 bases and J 3 bases; bases outside gene matches: 9. The CDR3 sequence is 17 residues long. Germline CDR1 and CDR2: MNHEY and SMNVEV (reference sequence). CDR3 bases: TGTGCCAGCAGTTTACAGGGTCTGGGACAGTCTAATGAAAAACTGTTTTTT. This gives the protein CASSLQGLGQSNEKLFF.

This chain joins TRBV4-1 and TRBJ2-1; TRBD2 matches 9 bases. Germline CDR1 MGHRA, CDR2 YSYEKL. V trimming: 4 bases; J trimming: 5 bases; junction bases outside the gene matches: 9. The CDR3 sequence is 16 residues long. This CDR3 reads CASSRTASGDNNEQFF. CDR3 DNA: TGCGCCAGCAGCCGCACGGCTAGCGGGGATAACAATGAGCAGTTCTTC.

The rearrangement uses TRBV6-5 and TRBJ1-2; 12 bases agree with TRBD1. In germline, CDR1 is MNHEY, CDR2 SVGAGI. The CDR3 consists of 15 residues. V gave up 5 bases and J gave up 7 bases; unmatched junction bases: 8. The CDR3 loop reads CASSTSGTGGFGYTF. CDR3 sequence (DNA): TGTGCCAGCAGTACTTCCGGGACAGGGGGCTTTGGCTACACCTTC.

A note on this clone: Additional DNA sequences in this sample encode the identical CDR3. The chain recombines TRBV6-5 with TRBJ1-5; 8 nucleotides match TRBD1. In germline, CDR1 is MNHEY, CDR2 SVGAGI. This CDR3 has 14 residues. The junction had 2 bases not matched to a gene; V was cut back by 6 bases and J by 1 base. CDR3 DNA: TGTGCCAGCAGGCGGACAGGGAGCAATCAGCCCCAGCATTTT. It specifies CASRRTGSNQPQHF.

The chain couples TRBV2 to TRBJ1-2; TRBD1 might be the D (5 bases). V shed 6 bases and J shed 2 bases, with 16 bases lying between them. The germline V gene encodes CDR1 SNHLY and CDR2 FYNNEI. The CDR3 runs to 15 residues. The CDR3 coding sequence is TGTGCCAGCAGGAGGAGCGACAGTTTCAACTATGGCTACACCTTC. Residues: CASRRSDSFNYGYTF.

The CDR3 nucleotides read TGTGCCAGCAGCCAAGGAGCCGGGGAGATACAAGCTTTCTTT. Protein sequence: CASSQGAGEIQAFF. This sequence joins TRBV4-2 and TRBJ1-1; D remains unclear. The CDR3 extends over 14 amino acids. Deletions cut 1 base from V and 9 bases from J, with 15 bases between. CDR1 is LGHNA and CDR2 is YNFKEQ in the germline V gene.

This chain connects TRBV2 to TRBJ1-1; no reliable D call. CDR3 length: 15 residues. Germline V gene data show CDR1 as SNHLY and CDR2 as FYNNEI. The germline V and J ends were trimmed by 4 bases and 4 bases, with 16 bases remaining between them. The CDR3 nucleotides are TGTGCCAGCAGTGGCGAGGGCGGGCGGGCCACTGAAGCTTTCTTT. This translates into CASSGEGGRATEAFF.

This chain connects TRBV30 to TRBJ1-2; D is undetermined. V was shortened by 3 bases and J by 1 base, with 9 bases between the two germline ends. Germline V gene lookup returns CDR1 GTSNPN and CDR2 SVGIG (reference sequence). The CDR3 is 13 residues long. The CDR3 here is CAWRRELNYGYTF. The DNA for the CDR3 is TGTGCCTGGAGGAGGGAGCTTAACTATGGCTACACCTTC.

This clone was picked up one time. The CDR3 DNA follows: TGCGCCAGCAATCTGGCCGGGCTAGCGGGAGAGACCCAGTACTTC. As protein: CASNLAGLAGETQYF. V and J are TRBV5-1 and TRBJ2-5; 8 bases align to TRBD2. V trimming: 6 bases; J trimming: 4 bases; junction bases outside the gene matches: 11. Germline CDR1 SGHRS, CDR2 YFSETQ. This CDR3 is built from 15 residues.

This sequence joins TRBV4-2 and TRBJ1-1; D not resolved. V lost 0 bases to trimming and J lost 12 bases, with 8 bases between them. The CDR3 has 11 amino acids. Per germline, CDR1 LGHNA and CDR2 YNFKEQ. CDR3 DNA: TGTGCCAGCAGCCAAGATGGAGCAACTTTCTTT. It yields the protein CASSQDGATFF.

This clone was seen a few times. The chain joins TRBV21-1 to TRBJ1-1; the table's D call, TRBD1, has no DNA check behind it. TRBV21-1 is a pseudogene. The CDR3 covers 16 residues. CDR3 protein: CASSKIKQGENTEAFF. DNA for the CDR3: TGTGCCAGCAGCAAGATAAAACAGGGGGAGAACACTGAAGCTTTCTTT.

This chain joins TRBV28 and TRBJ1-6; 7 nucleotides line up with TRBD1. CDR3 length equals 14 residues. Per the germline V gene, CDR1 is MDHEN and CDR2 is SYDVKM. V shed 5 bases and J 8 bases; nucleotides not matched to a gene: 6. Here the CDR3 reads CASSLPTGYSPLHF. The CDR3 DNA reads as TGTGCCAGCAGTCTCCCGACAGGGTATTCACCCCTCCACTTT.

The chain joins TRBV6-4 to TRBJ1-2; D not resolved. This CDR3 has 15 amino acids. The V and J ends lost 3 bases and 4 bases respectively, with 15 bases between them. Looked up from germline, CDR1 is MRHNA and CDR2 is SNTAGT. This CDR3 is CASSDSAAVGYGYTF. The CDR3 coding sequence is TGTGCCAGCAGTGATTCCGCGGCTGTTGGCTATGGCTACACCTTC.

This chain links TRBV5-1 with TRBJ1-3, with TRBD1 as a possible D gene (5 bases). Germline V CDR1 and CDR2: SGHRS, YFSETQ. The ends were cut back, 1 base at V and 4 bases at J, with 9 bases in the middle. The CDR3 length is 14 residues. CDR3 loop: CASSLWGEGNTIYF. Here the CDR3 DNA reads TGCGCCAGCAGCTTGTGGGGGGAAGGAAACACCATATATTTT.

About this clone itself: This same CDR3 is encoded by further DNA sequences in the sample. This chain uses TRBV30 with TRBJ2-3; no clear D. The length of the CDR3 is 12 residues. Germline V gene lookup returns CDR1 GTSNPN and CDR2 SVGIG (reference sequence). V was trimmed by 1 base and J by 4 bases, leaving 6 bases between them. CDR3 coding DNA: TGTGCCTGGAGTGGCGGTCCAGATACGCAGTATTTT. Translation: CAWSGGPDTQYF.

V usage is TRBV5-6 and J usage is TRBJ2-3, with 11 bases fitting TRBD2. Germline trimming cut 3 bases from V and 2 bases from J; bases unmatched to any gene: 14. CDR1 SGHDT and CDR2 YYEEEE come from the germline V gene. There are 19 residues in the CDR3. In nucleotides, the CDR3 is TGTGCCAGCAGCTCCGCTGATCAACTAGCGGGAGTTGACACAGATACGCAGTATTTT. Its translation is CASSSADQLAGVDTDTQYF.

The chain uses TRBV5-5 and TRBJ1-2; tentatively, D is TRBD1 (5 bases). Trimming pared 4 bases from V and 4 bases from J, leaving 14 bases between. The CDR3 contains 14 residues. Germline CDR1 reads SGHKS; CDR2 reads YYEKEE (reference sequence). CDR3 sequence (DNA): TGTGCCAGCAGCCCGCCACAGGTTATCTATGGCTACACCTTC. It encodes CASSPPQVIYGYTF.

The chain recombines TRBV27 with TRBJ1-4; maybe TRBD1 (5 bases). Germline V CDR1 and CDR2: MNHEY, SMNVEV (reference sequence). The CDR3 runs 14 residues. V was pared by 3 bases and J by 8 bases, with 13 bases between. The CDR3 coding sequence is TGTGCCAGCAGTTTGAAGGGGCGAAGCGAAAAACTGTTTTTT. Translation: CASSLKGRSEKLFF.

The J gene is TRBJ1-1, the V gene TRBV10-3; 10 positions match TRBD1. The germline V gene encodes CDR1 ENHRY and CDR2 SYGVKD. The CDR3 spans 15 residues. V lost 4 bases to trimming and J lost 1 base; unmatched junction nucleotides: 3. The CDR3 DNA follows: TGTGCCATCAGTGGACAGGGGGCATCGAACACTGAAGCTTTCTTT. Its protein product is CAISGQGASNTEAFF.

This clone was counted only a few times. The chain has TRBV5-4 and TRBJ1-6; a possible D gene is TRBD1 (6 bases). With 0 bases removed from V and 8 bases from J, the gap between germline ends came to 15 bases. The V gene's germline CDR1 is SGHNT and CDR2 YYREEE (reference sequence). CDR3 length: 16 amino acids. The CDR3 DNA reads as TGTGCCAGCAGCTTGGAGGCAGGGGCTGGTTATTCACCCCTCCACTTT. It translates to CASSLEAGAGYSPLHF.

The DNA for the CDR3 is TGTGCCAGCAGCTTAGTTGGCAGATATGGCTACACCTTC. It is translated as CASSLVGRYGYTF. The V and J genes are TRBV7-2 and TRBJ1-2; D call uncertain. There are 13 residues in the CDR3. V was clipped by 1 base and J by 5 bases, with 8 bases between them. Germline V gene sequence: CDR1 SGHTA, CDR2 FQGNSA.

The chain joins TRBV13 to TRBJ2-1; D may be TRBD2 (6 bases). CDR3 length equals 15 residues. Trimming removed 0 bases at V and 7 bases at J, with 13 bases between. Germline V gene lookup returns CDR1 PRHDT and CDR2 FYEKMQ (reference sequence). CDR3: CASSLGRGWGNEQFF. The CDR3 DNA reads TGTGCCAGCAGCTTAGGCCGGGGGTGGGGTAATGAGCAGTTCTTC. The full variable domain, completed using reference TRBV13 and TRBJ2-1, is AAGVIQSPRHLIKEKRETATLKCYPIPRHDTVYWYQQGPGQDPQFLISFYEKMQSDKGSIPDRFSAQQFSDYHSELNMSSLELGDSALYFCASSLGRGWGNEQFFGPGTRLTVL.